Below, one T cell receptor beta chain is given with its context. What it binds is unknown. Germline V gene sequence: CDR1 SEHNR, CDR2 FQNEAQ (reference sequence). The CDR3 is 12 residues long. Trimming stripped 3 bases from V and 8 bases from J, with 10 bases between. This sample stems from a study of post-analysis software for immune sequencing data. General study points: The study found TRBV5-6, TRBV5-1 and TRBV20-1 among 5 or 6 TRBV segments more frequent in patients than controls. Strong co-clustering by F measure was seen for same-batch samples.

Unique-molecular-identifier-tagged TCR beta cDNA libraries were used. Yield was 500,000 to 600,000 cDNA molecules from roughly 0.93 to 9.6 million T cells. MiXCR, applied by TCRdb to the PCR reads, yields one record per CDR3 protein. The sample shows hundreds of thousands of distinct CDR3 sequences, roughly 50% of them seen only once. Material for sequencing was blood. The gene calls are TRBV7-9 and TRBJ1-2; no clear D gene. The sequence was collected from a girl between 5 and 17 years old with multiple sclerosis. The CDR3 is CASSFPQRGYTF. DNA of the CDR3: TGTGCCAGCAGCTTCCCTCAGAGGGGCTACACCTTC.